These 32 T cell receptor beta chains were sequenced from one sample in a study of blood T cell repertoires in COVID-19. The assay was immunoSEQ multiplex PCR, and TCRdb's table has in-frame clones only and misses some. In the table there are 200,000 to 250,000 clones, almost 90% of which are singletons. Sequencing was carried out using peripheral blood. These receptors all stem from a man aged 18 to 29 with active or convalescent COVID-19.

As to this clone: Other DNA sequences in the sample encode the same CDR3. The V call is TRBV9, the J call TRBJ1-2; D uncertain. Germline V gene data show CDR1 as SGDLS and CDR2 as YYNGEE. Trimming cost V 0 bases and J 6 bases, with 6 bases left between them. This CDR3 region has 12 residues. The CDR3 here is CASSVDGNGYTF. CDR3 DNA sequence: TGTGCCAGCAGCGTAGACGGGAATGGCTACACCTTC.

The chain recombines TRBV7-9 with TRBJ2-1, with 9 bases matching TRBD2. This CDR3 is built from 15 residues. The V gene's germline CDR1 is SEHNR and CDR2 FQNEAQ (reference sequence). After removal of 6 bases from V and 2 bases from J, the junction contained 5 bases not matched to a gene. The CDR3 reads CASSTLAGTYNEQFF. The CDR3 coding sequence is TGTGCCAGCAGTACCCTAGCGGGAACCTACAATGAGCAGTTCTTC.

The V call is TRBV10-3, the J call TRBJ2-1; D is uncertain. Germline V gives CDR1 ENHRY, CDR2 SYGVKD. The CDR3 has 15 amino acids. V was cut by 0 bases and J by 5 bases, with 11 bases left in between. CDR3 in amino acids: CAISESKTTNNEQFF. DNA for the CDR3: TGTGCCATCAGTGAGTCGAAGACAACCAACAATGAGCAGTTCTTC.

J is TRBJ1-5 and V is TRBV28; 8 nucleotides line up with TRBD1. Germline V gene sequence: CDR1 MDHEN, CDR2 SYDVKM. The CDR3 covers 15 residues. V dropped 7 bases and J dropped 0; count of bases not matched to a gene: 5. CDR3 nucleotide sequence: TGTGCCAGCAATGGACAGGGCGTTAGCAATCAGCCCCAGCATTTT. It encodes CASNGQGVSNQPQHF.

The chain uses TRBV30 and TRBJ1-2; possible D gene TRBD1, 5 bases. V lost 2 bases, J lost 7 bases, and 17 bases lay in between. CDR1 GTSNPN and CDR2 SVGIG come from the germline V gene (reference sequence). The CDR3 loop spans 14 amino acids. CDR3 bases: TGTGCCTGGAGTTTCCGGGGGGGAGTTCGTGGCTACACCTTC. Translating gives CAWSFRGGVRGYTF.

The chain links TRBV9 to TRBJ2-7; tentatively, D is TRBD2 (7 bases). Trimming pared 3 bases from V and 9 bases from J, leaving 22 bases between. This CDR3 is 15 amino acids long. Germline V CDR1 and CDR2: SGDLS, YYNGEE. The CDR3: CASSGGGPEVARQYF. CDR3 nucleotides: TGTGCCAGCAGCGGGGGGGGCCCCGAAGTGGCTCGGCAGTACTTC.

V and J are TRBV7-8 and TRBJ1-1; a possible D gene is TRBD1 (5 bases). CDR3 length equals 15 residues. With 5 bases removed from V and 3 bases from J, the gap between germline ends came to 16 bases. The V gene's germline CDR1 is SGHVS and CDR2 FQNEAQ. CDR3 in DNA: TGTGCCAGCAGCCTCAGGGATTTTCAGTACACTGAAGCTTTCTTT. It is translated as CASSLRDFQYTEAFF.

This clone has more than one count but fewer than ten. CDR3: CASQQGSKNSPLHF. In DNA form, the CDR3 reads TGTGCCAGCCAACAGGGGAGTAAAAATTCACCCCTCCACTTT. This chain links TRBV11-2 with TRBJ1-6; 7 bases map to TRBD1. The junction had 8 bases not matched to a gene; V was cut back by 8 bases and J by 7 bases. The CDR3 extends over 14 amino acids. The germline gives CDR1 SGHAT, CDR2 FQNNGV. Drawing the rest from reference TRBV11-2 and TRBJ1-6, the complete variable domain is EAGVAQSPRYKIIEKRQSVAFWCNPISGHATLYWYQQILGQGPKLLIQFQNNGVVDDSQLPKDRFSAERLKGVDSTLKIQPAKLEDSAVYLCASQQGSKNSPLHFGNGTRLTVT.

The chain uses TRBV5-5 and TRBJ1-2; weak D call: TRBD1 (5 bases). The germline CDR1 and CDR2 sequences are SGHKS and YYEKEE (reference sequence). The CDR3 covers 15 residues. V was pared by 3 bases and J by 5 bases, with 17 bases between. CDR3 loop: CASSSAAGLGYGYTF. CDR3 nucleotides: TGTGCCAGCAGCTCCGCCGCGGGGCTAGGGTATGGCTACACCTTC.

This sequence joins TRBV7-9 and TRBJ1-3; D unresolved. The CDR3 has 13 residues. Trimming took off 7 bases at V and 2 bases at J, with 9 bases between the two ends. The V gene's germline CDR1 is SEHNR and CDR2 FQNEAQ (reference sequence). Here the CDR3 reads CASIPETGNTIYF. DNA of the CDR3: TGTGCCAGCATCCCGGAGACTGGAAACACCATATATTTT.

The rearrangement links TRBV7-2 to TRBJ1-2; no clear D. The length of the CDR3 is 15 residues. CDR1 is SGHTA and CDR2 is FQGNSA in the germline V gene. Between the trimmed V and J ends, which lost 2 bases and 0 bases, there was a span of 10 bases. The CDR3 DNA is TGTGCCAGCAGCTTAAAGTGGCCCTCTAACTATGGCTACACCTTC. It is translated as CASSLKWPSNYGYTF.

The J gene is TRBJ2-5, the V gene TRBV10-3; TRBD2 agrees at 10 bases. The V and J ends lost 4 bases and 7 bases, in that order; junction bases with no gene match: 9. This CDR3 is built from 15 residues. Per the germline V gene, CDR1 is ENHRY and CDR2 is SYGVKD. The CDR3 spells CAISGDSSGSATQYF. The CDR3 region has the DNA TGTGCCATCAGTGGGGATTCTAGCGGGAGTGCGACCCAGTACTTC.

The chain is built from TRBV27 and TRBJ1-2; 8 bases map to TRBD1. The CDR3 contains 18 residues. Germline values: CDR1 MNHEY, CDR2 SMNVEV (reference sequence). Trimming took 5 bases from V and 3 from J; bases not matched to a gene: 17. CDR3 bases: TGTGCCAGCAGTCCAATTAGATCAGGGGGCGCCGCTTACTATGGCTACACCTTC. It specifies CASSPIRSGGAAYYGYTF.

This chain links TRBV29-1 with TRBJ2-5; TRBD1 might be the D (5 bases). Germline CDR1 and CDR2: SQVTM and ANQGSEA. V was cut by 4 bases and J by 1 base, with 19 bases left in between. The length of the CDR3 is 16 residues. In DNA form, the CDR3 reads TGCAGCGTTGGTCTGAGGTGGGGCAGGAGCCAAGAGACCCAGTACTTC. It encodes CSVGLRWGRSQETQYF.

The chain links TRBV9 to TRBJ2-7; 9 nucleotides align to TRBD2. With 0 bases clipped from V and 5 bases from J, the junction kept 6 bases outside the gene matches. The CDR3 has 15 residues. Germline V gene lookup returns CDR1 SGDLS and CDR2 YYNGEE. The CDR3 DNA reads TGTGCCAGCAGCGTAGGGGGTAGCGGGAGTGACGAGCAGTACTTC. Amino acids: CASSVGGSGSDEQYF.

This chain joins TRBV28 and TRBJ2-1, with TRBD2 matching 10 bases. CDR3 size: 15 residues. V gave up 6 bases and J gave up 6 bases; unmatched junction bases: 8. Germline CDR1 is MDHEN and CDR2 is SYDVKM. CDR3 protein: CASSSTASGGNEQFF. The CDR3 nucleotides are TGTGCCAGCAGCTCGACGGCTAGCGGGGGCAATGAGCAGTTCTTC.

The chain joins TRBV27 to TRBJ2-5; D may be TRBD2 (5 bases). CDR3 length equals 14 residues. V lost 3 bases and J lost 4, with 12 bases in between. The V gene's germline CDR1 is MNHEY and CDR2 SMNVEV (reference sequence). CDR3 bases: TGTGCCAGCAGTTTTATTCGGGGAGCAGAGACCCAGTACTTC. Translating gives CASSFIRGAETQYF.

The chain couples TRBV9 to TRBJ2-7; 7 bases map to TRBD1. The V and J ends lost 0 bases and 4 bases, in that order; junction bases with no gene match: 4. Germline-derived CDR1 and CDR2 are SGDLS and YYNGEE. This CDR3 contains 14 residues. CDR3 nucleotides: TGTGCCAGCAGCGTAGGAACAGGGGATTACGAGCAGTACTTC. This translates into CASSVGTGDYEQYF.

The chain has TRBV6-4 and TRBJ1-2; TRBD1 agrees at 9 bases. The CDR3 is made up of 13 amino acids. V shed 4 bases and J 6 bases; nucleotides not matched to a gene: 3. Germline V gives CDR1 MRHNA, CDR2 SNTAGT. The CDR3 region has the DNA TGTGCCAGCAGTGTGGGACAGGGCCATGGCTACACCTTC. Translating it yields CASSVGQGHGYTF.

The J gene is TRBJ1-1, the V gene TRBV5-1; TRBD1 is a possible D gene (5 bases). V lost 3 bases, J lost 0 bases, and 9 bases lay in between. Germline CDR1 reads SGHRS; CDR2 reads YFSETQ. This CDR3 has 14 residues. CDR3 sequence reads: CASSSTALNTEAFF. CDR3 in DNA: TGCGCCAGCAGCTCGACAGCCCTGAACACTGAAGCTTTCTTT.

This chain uses TRBV5-1 with TRBJ2-7; a possible D gene is TRBD1 (6 bases). Germline CDR1 and CDR2: SGHRS and YFSETQ. Trimming stripped 4 bases from V and 3 bases from J, with 11 bases between. This CDR3 has 13 amino acids. CDR3 sequence (DNA): TGCGCCAGCAGCACGGACAGAGGCTACGAGCAGTACTTC. Translation: CASSTDRGYEQYF. The full variable domain, with the rest looked up from reference TRBV5-1 and TRBJ2-7, is KAGVTQTPRYLIKTRGQQVTLSCSPISGHRSVSWYQQTPGQGLQFLFEYFSETQRNKGNFPGRFSGRQFSNSRSEMNVSTLELGDSALYLCASSTDRGYEQYFGPGTRLTVT.

This clone was counted once. V is TRBV4-2 and J is TRBJ2-1, with a weak D call TRBD2 (5 bases). This CDR3 comprises 14 residues. Trimming stripped 4 bases from V and 0 bases from J, with 7 bases between. Germline V gene data show CDR1 as LGHNA and CDR2 as YNFKEQ. CDR3 residues: CASSRGLSYNEQFF. CDR3 nucleotides: TGTGCCAGCAGCCGAGGACTCTCCTACAATGAGCAGTTCTTC.

The rearrangement uses TRBV30 and TRBJ1-5; a possible D gene is TRBD1 (6 bases). Deletions cut 0 bases from V and 7 bases from J, with 10 bases between. Per germline, CDR1 GTSNPN and CDR2 SVGIG (reference sequence). There are 13 residues in the CDR3. Here the CDR3 DNA reads TGTGCCTGGAGTGTACAGGGAGACCAGCCCCAGCATTTT. Encoded protein: CAWSVQGDQPQHF.

The chain joins TRBV27 to TRBJ1-1; D is unresolved. Trimming cost V 1 base and J 0 bases, with 12 bases left between them. The V gene's germline CDR1 is MNHEY and CDR2 SMNVEV (reference sequence). The CDR3 consists of 16 residues. CDR3 bases: TGTGCCAGCAGTTTATTATCGGGGAGAATGAACACTGAAGCTTTCTTT. Residues: CASSLLSGRMNTEAFF.

In this sample, this clone turned up a few times. The chain recombines TRBV19 with TRBJ2-7; 10 positions match TRBD2. Germline V gene data show CDR1 as LNHDA and CDR2 as SQIVND (reference sequence). The V gene end was trimmed by 3 bases and the J gene end by 4 bases; junction bases not matched to a gene: 6. This CDR3 is 15 amino acids long. The CDR3 nucleotides are TGTGCCAGTAGTATCAGGACTAGCGGCACATACGAGCAGTACTTC. Residues: CASSIRTSGTYEQYF. The full variable domain, rest sourced from reference TRBV19 and TRBJ2-7, is DGGITQSPKYLFRKEGQNVTLSCEQNLNHDAMYWYRQDPGQGLRLIYYSQIVNDFQKGDIAEGYSVSREKKESFPLTVTSAQKNPTAFYLCASSIRTSGTYEQYFGPGTRLTVT.

The CDR3: CAWSTGIGQRNQPQHF. The DNA of the CDR3 is TGTGCCTGGAGTACCGGCATAGGACAGAGAAATCAGCCCCAGCATTTT. The rearrangement joins TRBV30 to TRBJ1-5; D might be TRBD1 (6 bases). The CDR3 spans 16 residues. Germline V gene lookup returns CDR1 GTSNPN and CDR2 SVGIG (reference sequence). Trimming stripped 2 bases from V and 4 bases from J, with 18 bases between.

The rearrangement links TRBV6-5 to TRBJ2-1; TRBD2 matches 8 bases. V lost 10 bases to trimming and J lost 4 bases; unmatched junction nucleotides: 12. CDR1 and CDR2 (germline): MNHEY, SVGAGI. This CDR3 comprises 15 residues. CDR3 residues: CATLSFGGAYNEQFF. For the CDR3, the DNA is TGTGCCACCTTGTCCTTCGGGGGGGCATACAATGAGCAGTTCTTC.

The chain employs TRBV2 and TRBJ2-3; 7 bases fit TRBD2. Germline CDR1 reads SNHLY; CDR2 reads FYNNEI. Losses at the gene ends were 7 bases for V and 1 base for J; bases not matched to a gene: 5. CDR3 length equals 14 residues. The CDR3 DNA is TGTGCCAGCAAGGGCGGGGGTGGCACAGATACGCAGTATTTT. Amino acid sequence: CASKGGGGTDTQYF.

V is TRBV4-2 and J is TRBJ2-7, with 9 bases fitting TRBD2. J gave up 2 bases and V 1 base, and 6 bases lay outside the gene matches. Germline assignment: CDR1 LGHNA and CDR2 YNFKEQ. The CDR3 totals 16 residues. In nucleotides, the CDR3 is TGTGCCAGCAGCCAAGCGGCGGTAGCGGGAGCCTACGAGCAGTACTTC. Its protein product is CASSQAAVAGAYEQYF.

The genes are TRBV28 and TRBJ2-2; 8 nucleotides match TRBD2. J gave up 13 bases and V 5 bases, and 6 bases lay outside the gene matches. Germline loops: CDR1 MDHEN, CDR2 SYDVKM. CDR3 length: 12 amino acids. This chain's CDR3 is CASSQKRERLFF. In DNA form, the CDR3 reads TGTGCCAGCAGTCAGAAGCGGGAGAGGCTGTTTTTT.

This chain joins TRBV19 and TRBJ2-1; D might be TRBD2 (7 bases). This CDR3 contains 15 residues. V dropped 7 bases and J dropped 0 bases, with 13 bases sitting between them. Germline V gives CDR1 LNHDA, CDR2 SQIVND (reference sequence). CDR3 sequence (DNA): TGTGCCAGTACCGAGAGGGGGGGCTCCTACAATGAGCAGTTCTTC. Its protein product is CASTERGGSYNEQFF.

The J gene is TRBJ2-5, the V gene TRBV10-3, with 11 nucleotides matching TRBD1. Unmatched junction bases numbered 7, after V lost 4 bases and J lost 3 bases. Germline V gives CDR1 ENHRY, CDR2 SYGVKD. CDR3 length equals 16 residues. CDR3 in amino acids: CAISGLDRGLEETQYF. The CDR3 DNA reads as TGTGCCATCAGTGGTCTGGACAGGGGGCTCGAAGAGACCCAGTACTTC.